A selection of T cell receptor beta chains follows, all from one sample in a study of shared clonotypes between healthy human individuals. Clones were read by immunoSEQ multiplex PCR, and TCRdb kept only the in-frame ones, dropping some. Of 1.6 million or so clones in the sample, around 95% are singletons; the top ten hold more than 0.9%. The specimen was naive CD4+ T cells sorted from blood. The receptors were gathered from a man aged 30 to 45 in good health. Each CDR3 is given with its conserved first and last residue. The D gene is left open where the match is weak.

>TRBV5-6|TRBJ2-3|-
CASSTTDTQYF
>TRBV5-4|TRBJ1-4|-
CASSFRATNEKLFF
>TRBV15|TRBJ1-2|-
CAKEGKQNYGYTF
>TRBV5-6|TRBJ2-4|TRBD2
CASSTLPGGKNIQYF
>TRBV6-1|TRBJ2-7|TRBD2
CASLERETTYEQYF
>TRBV11-3|TRBJ2-1|TRBD2
CASSFESRAGLYNEQFF
>TRBV10-3|TRBJ1-4|-
CAISESPGAPNEKLFF
>TRBV5-1|TRBJ2-7|-
CASSLVTAVGYEQYF
>TRBV15|TRBJ2-3|TRBD2
CATSRYSPLAGEGGYTDTQYF
>TRBV5-1|TRBJ2-1|-
CASSLGQLENEQFF
>TRBV19|TRBJ1-3|-
CASTGTGLSGNTIYF
>TRBV28|TRBJ2-1|-
CASSSYLSISSYNEQFF
>TRBV7-2|TRBJ2-4|-
CASSSTSNIQYF
>TRBV5-4|TRBJ1-1|-
CASSLAQRSTEAFF
>TRBV13|TRBJ2-7|TRBD1
CASSSDRVAYEQYF